This T cell receptor beta chain was observed in a study of tumor-infiltrating lymphocytes in oesophageal squamous cell carcinoma. From the PCR reads, TCRdb called clonotypes with MiXCR, one entry per CDR3 protein. The table records about 12,000 distinct CDR3 sequences, 45% to 55% of them present only once. The sample comprised normal esophageal tissue next to the tumor. This sequence originates from a male donor with esophageal squamous cell carcinoma.

CDR3 amino acids: CASSLGGGTYEQYF. The CDR3 coding sequence is TGTGCCAGCAGTTTAGGGGGGGGCACCTACGAGCAGTACTTC. J is TRBJ2-1 and V is TRBV12-3 or TRBV12-4; D is perhaps TRBD2 (7 bases). The end of the DNA aligns better with TRBJ2-7, so the J call may be wrong. This CDR3 is 14 amino acids long.